This T cell receptor (beta chain) was found in a study of siplizumab effects on memory and regulatory T cells. The germline V gene has CDR1 SQVTM and CDR2 ANQGSEA. Trimming shortened V by 3 bases and J by 4 bases, and 7 bases separated the two germline ends. The CDR3 sequence is 11 residues long. Comment on this clone: Its antigen is undetermined.

Around 94,000 TCR templates underwent assay in each sample. Generated by immunoSEQ multiplex PCR, the TCRdb table keeps only in-frame clones and is missing some. The sample lists about 97,000 clones; over 90% were seen once. Study results and limitations: The mean Treg-derived percentage of mappable alloreactive CD4+ clones was 60% to 70% with siplizumab compared with roughly 26% in controls. To unstimulated subsets, only a minor fraction of alloreactive clones could be mapped. Roughly 75-95% of proliferating CD4+ or CD8+ clones defied assignment to a naive or memory phenotype.

The rearrangement links TRBV29-1 to TRBJ2-7; the D gene could be TRBD1 or TRBD2 (5 bases each). The sequencing sample was made of non-Treg CD4+ T cells sorted from blood. The receptor comes from a human donor in good health. CDR3 DNA sequence: TGCAGCGTTGACTGGGGGTACGAGCAGTACTTC. The encoded protein is CSVDWGYEQYF.